This note documents a single TCR beta chain sequence. These data come from a study of blood T cell repertoires in COVID-19. About the study: COVID-19 samples collected from the United States, Italy and Spain covered acute and convalescent phases. T cells, B-cell-depleted T cells, or PBMCs provided the cDNA or gDNA that served as material.

In the source study's methods: Estimated nucleated cell counts came from reference gene primer amplification. Clones were sequenced by immunoSEQ multiplex PCR, and TCRdb holds only the in-frame ones, with some missing. That table is the source of V, J and clone size, and D and trimming were worked out from the DNA. The data contain about 240,000 clones, 82% of them singletons. The CDR3 totals 13 residues. Sample: peripheral blood. The receptor's source is a woman aged 60-75 years with active or convalescent COVID-19. J is TRBJ2-7 and V is TRBV21-1; the listed D gene, TRBD1, was not tested against the DNA. TRBV21-1 is tagged as a pseudogene. The CDR3 coding sequence is TGTGCCAGCAGTTTGGACAGGGTGGACGAGCAGTACTTC. It encodes CASSLDRVDEQYF.